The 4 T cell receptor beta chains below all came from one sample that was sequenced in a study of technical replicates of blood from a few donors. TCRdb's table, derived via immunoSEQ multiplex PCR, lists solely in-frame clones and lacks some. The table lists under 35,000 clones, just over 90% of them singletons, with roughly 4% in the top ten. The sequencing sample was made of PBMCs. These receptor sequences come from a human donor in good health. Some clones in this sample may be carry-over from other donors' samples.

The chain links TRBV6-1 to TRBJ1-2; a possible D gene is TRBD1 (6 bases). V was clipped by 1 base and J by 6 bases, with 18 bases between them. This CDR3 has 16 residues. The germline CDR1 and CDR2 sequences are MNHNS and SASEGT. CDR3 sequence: CASSEEGGVGLNGYTF. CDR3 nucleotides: TGTGCCAGCAGTGAAGAGGGGGGGGTAGGGTTGAATGGCTACACCTTC.

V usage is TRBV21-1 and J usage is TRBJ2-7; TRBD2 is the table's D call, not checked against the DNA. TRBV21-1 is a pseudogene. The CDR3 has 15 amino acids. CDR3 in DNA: TGTGCCAGCAGCAAAGTTATCTCCGGGTCCTCCGAGCAGTACTTC. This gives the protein CASSKVISGSSEQYF.

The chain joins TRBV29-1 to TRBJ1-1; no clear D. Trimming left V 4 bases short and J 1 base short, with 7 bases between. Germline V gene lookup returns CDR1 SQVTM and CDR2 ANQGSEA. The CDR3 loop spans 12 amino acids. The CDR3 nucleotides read TGCAGCGTTGGTAGACAGAACACTGAAGCTTTCTTT. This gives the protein CSVGRQNTEAFF. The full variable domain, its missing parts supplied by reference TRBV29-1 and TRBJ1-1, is SAVISQKPSRDICQRGTSLTIQCQVDSQVTMMFWYRQQPGQSLTLIATANQGSEATYESGFVIDKFPISRPNLTFSTLTVSNMSPEDSSIYLCSVGRQNTEAFFGQGTRLTVV.

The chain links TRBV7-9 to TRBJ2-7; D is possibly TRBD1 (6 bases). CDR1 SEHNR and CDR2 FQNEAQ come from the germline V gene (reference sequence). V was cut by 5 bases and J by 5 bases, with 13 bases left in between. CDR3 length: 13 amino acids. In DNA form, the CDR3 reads TGTGCCAGCAGCGCGAAGGACAGCCACGAGCAGTACTTC. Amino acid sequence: CASSAKDSHEQYF. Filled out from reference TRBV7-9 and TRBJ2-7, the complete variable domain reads DTGVSQNPRHKITKRGQNVTFRCDPISEHNRLYWYRQTLGQGPEFLTYFQNEAQLEKSRLLSDRFSAERPKGSFSTLEIQRTEQGDSAMYLCASSAKDSHEQYFGPGTRLTVT.